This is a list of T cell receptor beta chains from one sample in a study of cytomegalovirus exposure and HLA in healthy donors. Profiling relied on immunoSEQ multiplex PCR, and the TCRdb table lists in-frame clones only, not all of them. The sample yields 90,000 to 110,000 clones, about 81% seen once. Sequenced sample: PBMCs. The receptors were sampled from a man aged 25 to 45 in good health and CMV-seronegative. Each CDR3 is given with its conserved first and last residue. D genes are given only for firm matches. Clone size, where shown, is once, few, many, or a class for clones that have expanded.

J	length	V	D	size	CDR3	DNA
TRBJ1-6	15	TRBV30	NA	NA	CAWSVGGGANSPLHF	TGTGCCTGGAGTGTCGGCGGGGGGGCTAATTCACCCCTCCACTTT
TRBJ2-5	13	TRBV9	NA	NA	CASSVELQETQYF	TGTGCCAGCAGCGTAGAACTACAAGAGACCCAGTACTTC
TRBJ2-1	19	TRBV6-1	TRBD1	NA	CASSEERIIPGQGRNEQFF	TGTGCCAGCAGTGAAGAAAGGATCATACCGGGACAGGGAAGGAATGAGCAGTTCTTC
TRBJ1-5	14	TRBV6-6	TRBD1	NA	CASSWGQGDQPQHF	TGTGCCAGCAGCTGGGGACAGGGGGATCAGCCCCAGCATTTT
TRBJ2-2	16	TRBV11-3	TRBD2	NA	CASSPGLAGGHGELFF	TGTGCCAGCAGCCCAGGACTAGCGGGAGGACACGGGGAGCTGTTTTTT
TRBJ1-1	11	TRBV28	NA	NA	CATLSGTEAFF	TGTGCCACTTTGAGCGGGACTGAAGCTTTCTTT
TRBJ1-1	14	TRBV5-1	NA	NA	CASSLMGADTEAFF	TGCGCCAGCAGTTTAATGGGGGCGGACACTGAAGCTTTCTTT
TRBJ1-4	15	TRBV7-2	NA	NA	CASSVGRGGNEKLFF	TGTGCCAGCAGCGTTGGACGAGGGGGTAATGAAAAACTGTTTTTT
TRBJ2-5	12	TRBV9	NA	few	CASSADWETQYF	TGTGCCAGCAGCGCTGACTGGGAGACCCAGTACTTC
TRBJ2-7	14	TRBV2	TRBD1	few	CASSTDRSTYEQYF	TGTGCCAGCAGCACGGACAGGAGCACCTACGAGCAGTACTTC
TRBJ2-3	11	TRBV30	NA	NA	CAWINGHTQYF	TGTGCCTGGATAAACGGTCACACGCAGTATTTT
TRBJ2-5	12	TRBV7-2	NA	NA	CASSSGLETQYF	TGTGCCAGCAGTTCAGGGCTCGAGACCCAGTACTTC
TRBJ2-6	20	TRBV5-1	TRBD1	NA	CASSSNPSGQGTAGANVLTF	TGCGCCAGCAGCTCCAACCCCTCGGGACAGGGCACGGCTGGGGCCAACGTCCTGACTTTC
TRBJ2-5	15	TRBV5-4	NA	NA	CASSTTWDNQETQYF	TGTGCCAGCAGCACCACGTGGGACAACCAAGAGACCCAGTACTTC
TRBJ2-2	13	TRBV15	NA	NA	CATSRVNTGELFF	TGTGCCACCAGCAGAGTAAACACCGGGGAGCTGTTTTTT
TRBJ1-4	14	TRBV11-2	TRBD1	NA	CASSRTGGREKLFF	TGTGCCAGCAGCCGGACAGGGGGCCGTGAAAAACTGTTTTTT
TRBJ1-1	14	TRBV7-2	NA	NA	CASSTYMGNTEAFF	TGTGCCAGCAGCACCTACATGGGCAACACTGAAGCTTTCTTT
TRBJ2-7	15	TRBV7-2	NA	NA	CASSLGSSYSYEQYF	TGTGCCAGCAGCCTGGGGAGTTCTTACTCCTACGAGCAGTACTTC
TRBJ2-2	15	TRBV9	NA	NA	CASSPPAGNTGELFF	TGTGCCAGCAGCCCCCCCGCGGGGAACACCGGGGAGCTGTTTTTT
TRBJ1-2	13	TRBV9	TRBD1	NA	CASRGTGDRGYTF	TGTGCCAGCAGGGGGACAGGGGATCGGGGCTACACCTTC
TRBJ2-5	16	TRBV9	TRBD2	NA	CASSPPGLAGVETQYF	TGTGCCAGCAGCCCTCCAGGACTAGCGGGAGTTGAGACCCAGTACTTC
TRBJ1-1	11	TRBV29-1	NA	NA	CSMGGGTEAFF	TGCAGCATGGGGGGGGGCACTGAAGCTTTCTTT
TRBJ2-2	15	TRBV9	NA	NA	CASRGVRANTGELFF	TGTGCCAGCAGAGGAGTTCGAGCGAACACCGGGGAGCTGTTTTTT
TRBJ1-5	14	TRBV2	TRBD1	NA	CASRNDRGIQPQHF	TGTGCCAGCAGGAACGACAGGGGGATTCAGCCCCAGCATTTT
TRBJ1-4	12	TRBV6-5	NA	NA	CASSYSNEKLFF	TGTGCCAGCAGTTATTCGAATGAAAAACTGTTTTTT
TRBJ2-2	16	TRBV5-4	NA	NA	CASSLGGASNTGELFF	TGTGCCAGCAGCTTAGGAGGGGCATCGAACACCGGGGAGCTGTTTTTT
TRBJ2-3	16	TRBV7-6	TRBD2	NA	CASSSLPGAGGDTQYF	TGTGCCAGCAGTTCCCTACCTGGGGCGGGGGGGGATACGCAGTATTTT
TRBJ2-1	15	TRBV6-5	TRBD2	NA	CASSFTGTSDREQFF	TGTGCCAGCAGTTTCACCGGGACTAGCGACAGGGAGCAGTTCTTC
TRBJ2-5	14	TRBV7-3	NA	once	CASSSVGGQETQYF	TGTGCCAGCAGCTCAGTAGGGGGACAAGAGACCCAGTACTTC
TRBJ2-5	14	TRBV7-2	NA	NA	CASSLALALETQYF	TGTGCCAGCAGCTTAGCCCTAGCGCTAGAGACCCAGTACTTC
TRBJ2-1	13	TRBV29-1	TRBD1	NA	CSVGGQSYNEQFF	TGCAGCGTTGGGGGACAGAGTTACAATGAGCAGTTCTTC
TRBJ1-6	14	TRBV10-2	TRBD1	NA	CASSQDRDNSPLHF	TGCGCCAGCAGCCAAGACAGGGATAATTCACCCCTCCACTTT
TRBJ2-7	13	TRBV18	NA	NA	CASSPRERAKQYF	TGTGCCAGCTCACCGCGGGAAAGGGCGAAGCAGTACTTC
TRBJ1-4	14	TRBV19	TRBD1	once	CASGYRGPNEKLFF	TGTGCCAGTGGGTACAGGGGTCCTAATGAAAAACTGTTTTTT
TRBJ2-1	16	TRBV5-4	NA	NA	CASSLAASSEYNEQFF	TGTGCCAGCAGCTTGGCCGCTAGCAGCGAATACAATGAGCAGTTCTTC
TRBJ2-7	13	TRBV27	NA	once	CASAPLISYEQYF	TGTGCCAGCGCCCCCCTGATCTCCTACGAGCAGTACTTC